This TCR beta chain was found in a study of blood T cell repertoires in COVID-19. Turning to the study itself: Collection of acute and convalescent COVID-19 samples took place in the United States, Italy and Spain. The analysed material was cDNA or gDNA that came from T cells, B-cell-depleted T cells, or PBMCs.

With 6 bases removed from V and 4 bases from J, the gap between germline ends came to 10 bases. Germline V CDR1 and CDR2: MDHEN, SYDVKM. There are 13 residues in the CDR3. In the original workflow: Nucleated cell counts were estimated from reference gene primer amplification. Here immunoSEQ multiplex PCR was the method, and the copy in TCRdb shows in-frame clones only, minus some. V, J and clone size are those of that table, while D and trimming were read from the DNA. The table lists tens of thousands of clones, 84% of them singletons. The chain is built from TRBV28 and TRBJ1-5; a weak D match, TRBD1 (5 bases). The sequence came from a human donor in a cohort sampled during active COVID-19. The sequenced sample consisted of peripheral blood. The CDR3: CASRAGNNQPQHF. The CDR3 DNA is TGTGCCAGCAGGGCAGGGAATAATCAGCCCCAGCATTTT.